This T cell receptor beta chain was sequenced in a study of CD8 T cells in Susac syndrome. CDR1 and CDR2 from the germline V gene are MNHEY and SMNVEV (reference sequence). The V end lost 8 bases, the J end lost 0 bases, and 16 bases lay between the germline ends. The length of the CDR3 is 15 residues. When the RNA was reverse transcribed, random hexamers were used with an input of about 0.5 to 1 ug. Multiplex immunoSEQ PCR targeted 54 Vbeta and 13 Jbeta TCR beta segments. One entry per CDR3 protein, called by TCRdb with MiXCR from the immunoSEQ multiplex PCR reads. The sample holds 150,000 to 200,000 distinct CDR3 sequences, approximately 95% seen once.

The origin of this receptor is a human donor in good health. This chain joins TRBV27 and TRBJ1-2; D unclear. Sequenced input: CD4+ T cells from PBMCs. CDR3 protein: CASRALVGPNYGYTF. In nucleotides, the CDR3 is TGTGCCAGCCGAGCTTTGGTAGGGCCTAACTATGGCTACACCTTC.